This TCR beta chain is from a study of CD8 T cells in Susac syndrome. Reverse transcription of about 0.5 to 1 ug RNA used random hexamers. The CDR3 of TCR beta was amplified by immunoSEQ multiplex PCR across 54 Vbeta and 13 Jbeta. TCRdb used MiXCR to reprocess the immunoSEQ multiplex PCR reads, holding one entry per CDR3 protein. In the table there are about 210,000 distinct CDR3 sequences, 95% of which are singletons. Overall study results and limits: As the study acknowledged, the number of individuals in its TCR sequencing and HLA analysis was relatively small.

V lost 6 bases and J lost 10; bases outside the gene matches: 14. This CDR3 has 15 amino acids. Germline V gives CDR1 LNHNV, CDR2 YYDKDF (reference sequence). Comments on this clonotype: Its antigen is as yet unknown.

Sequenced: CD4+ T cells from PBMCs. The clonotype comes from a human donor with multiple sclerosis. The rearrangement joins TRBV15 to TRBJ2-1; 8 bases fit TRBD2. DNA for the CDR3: TGTGCCACCAGGGATCGGGGGGGCCCGGTCGACGAGCAGTTCTTC. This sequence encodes CATRDRGGPVDEQFF.